This passage covers 7 T cell receptor beta chains from one sample sequenced in a study of vaccination effects on CD4 cells after COVID-19. The table came from immunoSEQ multiplex PCR; TCRdb's copy has only in-frame clones and leaves some out. The sample has tens of thousands of clones, around 73% seen once. What these receptors recognize is not known. Expansion with viral peptide pools was applied to antigen-specific CD4+ T cells by the ViraFEST assay prior to sequencing. Upon completion of 10 to 11 days in culture, CD4+ T cells were isolated. No vaccinee had earlier SARS-CoV-2 infection, and nucleocapsid antibodies were negative. Sequenced here: CD4+ T cells from PBMCs cultured with HCoV-OC43 spike peptides, sampled before COVID-19 vaccination. Subset: HCoV-OC43 spike overlapping peptide pool stimulation. The receptor set was obtained from a human donor who received a COVID-19 vaccine.

This clone was seen a handful of times. The chain joins TRBV7-9 to TRBJ1-6; D ambiguous. The CDR3 sequence is 15 residues long. V was pared by 5 bases and J by 6 bases, with 14 bases between. CDR1 is SEHNR and CDR2 is FQNEAQ in the germline V gene (reference sequence). Written as DNA, the CDR3 is TGTGCCAGCAGCCCCGCAGTAGTGGGTAATTCACCCCTCCACTTT. Its protein is CASSPAVVGNSPLHF.

The chain recombines TRBV5-4 with TRBJ1-1; D gene uncertain. The ends were cut back, 1 base at V and 0 bases at J, with 10 bases in the middle. Germline CDR1 is SGHNT and CDR2 is YYREEE (reference sequence). There are 15 residues in the CDR3. The CDR3 is CASSLNAPLNTEAFF. CDR3 coding DNA: TGTGCCAGCAGCTTGAATGCTCCTTTGAACACTGAAGCTTTCTTT.

The V call is TRBV25-1, the J call TRBJ1-6, with D hard to call. The CDR3 length is 15 residues. In germline, CDR1 is MGHDK, CDR2 SYGVNS. Trimming pared 2 bases from V and 5 bases from J, leaving 10 bases between. In DNA, the CDR3 is TGTGCCAGCAGTGAAACCGGCCTTGATAATTCACCCCTCCACTTT. Translation gives CASSETGLDNSPLHF.

This chain joins TRBV6-5 and TRBJ1-6; the match to TRBD1 covers 7 bases. Unmatched junction bases numbered 7, after V lost 5 bases and J lost 6 bases. The CDR3 is 15 residues long. Germline V CDR1 and CDR2: MNHEY, SVGAGI. CDR3 in DNA: TGTGCCAGCAGTCCCCGACAGGGCTTTAATTCACCCCTCCACTTT. It encodes CASSPRQGFNSPLHF.

The chain has TRBV5-1 and TRBJ1-4; D is possibly TRBD1 (5 bases). CDR1 and CDR2 (germline): SGHRS, YFSETQ. The CDR3 is 13 amino acids. The V gene lost 3 bases and the J gene lost 8 bases, with 11 bases spanning the gap. CDR3 region: CASSSGGWEKLFF. CDR3 sequence (DNA): TGCGCCAGCAGCTCTGGGGGTTGGGAAAAACTGTTTTTT.

The CDR3 sequence: CASSWGGGNTGELFF. The CDR3 region has the DNA TGTGCCAGCAGTTGGGGCGGCGGGAACACCGGGGAGCTGTTTTTT. The rearrangement joins TRBV6-2 or TRBV6-3 to TRBJ2-2, with TRBD1 as a possible D gene (5 bases). This CDR3 contains 15 residues. Trimming pared 4 bases from V and 1 base from J, leaving 10 bases between. Germline V lookup: CDR1 MNHEY, CDR2 SVGEGT.

This rearrangement joins TRBV5-1 to TRBJ2-1; 10 bases line up with TRBD2. The CDR3 contains 15 residues. Germline assignment: CDR1 SGHRS and CDR2 YFSETQ. With V trimmed by 4 bases and J by 3 bases, 4 bases remained unmatched. The CDR3 DNA reads as TGCGCCAGCAGCCGCAGGACTAGCGGCTACAATGAGCAGTTCTTC. Protein sequence: CASSRRTSGYNEQFF.